The rows below give T cell receptor beta chains drawn from one sample of a study of persistence of HIV-infected CD4 T cells. The antigens of these receptors remain unknown. Only in-frame clones appear in the TCRdb table, and some are missing; sequencing was by immunoSEQ multiplex PCR. The table records roughly 34,000 clones, roughly four fifths of them present only once. The sequences come from CD4+ T cells sorted from PBMCs after roughly 18-hour stimulation, collected from a patient who received antiretroviral therapy. The receptor set was obtained from an adult man with HIV who was CMV-seropositive. CDR3s leave out the opening cysteine and the closing phenylalanine or tryptophan. The size of a clone is reported for some rows only, either as once, few or many, or as a class for expanded clones.

CDR3 protein | V gene | clone size
ATSRDGDSSYEQY | TRBV15 | -
ASSSNNSPLH | TRBV5-1 | -
ASSYFSPPLH | TRBV7-2 | -
ASAYRDRINWGETQY | TRBV23-1 | -
ASSPRGIKTTEAF | TRBV28 | few
ASNPYSGSGTGELF | TRBV19 | -
ASSQGQGPDTQY | TRBV4-2 | -
ASSRGQLLSGNTIY | TRBV3-1/TRBV3-2 | -
ATSRGPGQGGSQPQH | TRBV15 | -
ASGLILPTGGLLAYEQY | TRBV12-5 | -
ASSPGNQPQH | TRBV28 | -
ASSLKDTQY | TRBV4-1 | -
ASSLGSGGASYEQY | TRBV7-2 | -
ASSLAVRTGREQY | TRBV7-2 | -
ASTTTGNTIY | TRBV6-1 | -
ATSRGTVLQGVGNQPQH | TRBV15 | few
AISVSGRTTYEQY | TRBV10-3 | -
ASRSRGGSTDTQY | TRBV4-2 | -
ASSQVANRGQGEKLF | TRBV4-3 | -
ASSQVISGGATDTQY | TRBV4-2 | -
ASSRTRGNQETQY | TRBV6-5 | -
ASSHGTGAVSGANVLT | TRBV27 | -
ASSRDRGISNEQF | TRBV10-1 | -
ASSGGWNTEAF | TRBV7-9 | -
ASSRERGGKQY | TRBV5-1 | -
ASSITAVGRTFYEQY | TRBV19 | -
ASSLAHGVNTEAF | TRBV7-2 | -
ASSFKGLIYEAF | TRBV5-1 | -
ASSERYRATEAF | TRBV25-1 | -
ASSLEQGSTEAF | TRBV5-1 | -
AISEARNQPQH | TRBV10-3 | -
ASSPTGRSSGANVLT | TRBV7-6 | -
ASRETSGSTDTQY | TRBV6-5 | few
ASSLASSQGRANEKLF | TRBV7-9 | -
ASSQERDNTEAF | TRBV4-3 | few
ASSPRSSYEQY | TRBV7-8 | few
AWTSGEETQY | TRBV30 | -
ASSRQGAGEKLF | TRBV5-1 | -
ASSLGPGQQPQH | TRBV7-2 | -
AIRTADSPLH | TRBV6-5 | -
ASSGTGNYGYT | TRBV7-9 | -
ASSPPSKGGGYT | TRBV18 | -
ASSESGKKNEKLF | TRBV6-1 | -
ATTNGDEQF | TRBV6-5 | -
ASSFDSLNQPQH | TRBV7-9 | -
ASTNLGQGAGETQY | TRBV5-4 | -
ATPADTEAF | TRBV19 | few
ASSSQGVNEKLF | TRBV7-2 | -
ASRHPTGGNQPQH | TRBV6-5 | -
ASGNLGREQY | TRBV28 | -